The TCR beta chain described here comes from a study of blood T cells in healthy people across ages. A sample-barcoded 5' primer and a J-beta primer mix were used in a second PCR of roughly 6 to 12 cycles. MiXCR was run by TCRdb on the 5' RACE reads, yielding one entry per CDR3 protein. This sample has fewer than 800,000 distinct CDR3 sequences, with 25% found just once. The CDR3 is 12 residues long. CDR1 MNHNS and CDR2 SASEGT come from the germline V gene. The sample also formed part of further work on T cells of mothers and their children.

Material for sequencing was blood. This chain uses TRBV6-1 with TRBJ2-5; D is unclear. The J call may be in error: the DNA end matches TRBJ2-7 better. The receptor was isolated from a boy between 10 and 17 years old in good health. CDR3 residues: CASSDWPYEQYF. CDR3 bases: TGTGCCAGCAGTGACTGGCCCTACGAGCAGTACTTC.